The 12 T cell receptor beta chains presented below share a single source sample, sequenced in a study of blood T cell repertoires in COVID-19. The data were produced by immunoSEQ multiplex PCR, yet TCRdb's version contains in-frame clones alone and is incomplete. Here the sample spans 300,000 or so clones, around 90% being singletons. The sample consisted of PBMCs or T cells enriched from blood (not recorded which). These receptors all stem from a woman between 25 and 40 years old who had recovered from COVID-19.

The chain carries TRBV25-1 and TRBJ2-7; maybe TRBD1 (5 bases). Germline loops: CDR1 MGHDK, CDR2 SYGVNS. Trimming removed 5 bases from V and 11 bases from J, with 19 bases in between. The CDR3 totals 13 residues. In DNA, the CDR3 is TGTGCCAGCAGTCACGTCTGGGGCAGCCAAGAGTACTTC. This codes for CASSHVWGSQEYF.

J is TRBJ1-6 and V is TRBV7-2, with TRBD1 identical over 7 bases. Germline V gene data show CDR1 as SGHTA and CDR2 as FQGNSA. This CDR3 region has 15 residues. V lost 5 bases and J lost 9; bases outside the gene matches: 10. CDR3 bases: TGTGCCAGCAGCAACCTACACAGGGGAGGTTCACCCCTCCACTTT. It specifies CASSNLHRGGSPLHF. The variable domain in full, with the rest retrieved from reference TRBV7-2 and TRBJ1-6, is GAGVSQSPSNKVTEKGKDVELRCDPISGHTALYWYRQSLGQGLEFLIYFQGNSAPDKSGLPSDRFSAERTGGSVSTLTIQRTQQEDSAVYLCASSNLHRGGSPLHFGNGTRLTVT.

The chain uses TRBV5-4 and TRBJ1-1; 10 nucleotides agree with TRBD1. The CDR3 runs 16 residues. Unmatched junction bases numbered 9, after V lost 4 bases and J lost 3 bases. Germline values: CDR1 SGHNT, CDR2 YYREEE (reference sequence). In DNA, the CDR3 is TGTGCCAGCAGCCCGGGGGACAGGGGTTGGGACACTGAAGCTTTCTTT. Amino acids: CASSPGDRGWDTEAFF.

This chain's CDR3 is CAWSYGEYTDTQYF. The DNA of the CDR3 is TGTGCCTGGAGTTACGGGGAATACACAGATACGCAGTATTTT. The V call is TRBV30, the J call TRBJ2-3; perhaps TRBD2 as D (5 bases). Germline loops: CDR1 GTSNPN, CDR2 SVGIG (reference sequence). The CDR3 runs to 14 residues. Trimming took 2 bases from V and 2 from J, leaving 11 bases between them.

The J gene is TRBJ1-5, the V gene TRBV19, with 7 bases fitting TRBD1. Germline CDR1 reads LNHDA; CDR2 reads SQIVND (reference sequence). The CDR3 contains 14 residues. The V segment lost 3 bases and the J segment 5 bases; nucleotides outside the gene matches: 4. The CDR3 loop reads CASSMSGGYQPQHF. The CDR3 DNA reads TGTGCCAGTAGTATGTCAGGGGGGTATCAGCCCCAGCATTTT.

Notes on this clone: This sample also contains other DNA sequences that code for the same CDR3. The chain carries TRBV25-1 and TRBJ1-1; D gene uncertain. The CDR3 loop spans 12 amino acids. The V end lost 7 bases, the J end lost 4 bases, and 10 bases lay between the germline ends. The germline V gene encodes CDR1 MGHDK and CDR2 SYGVNS. The CDR3 sequence: CASKRVGTEAFF. The CDR3 DNA reads TGTGCCAGCAAGCGCGTGGGCACTGAAGCTTTCTTT.

The V gene is TRBV18, the J gene TRBJ1-3, with 8 bases fitting TRBD1. The CDR3 covers 18 residues. The V gene's germline CDR1 is KGHSH and CDR2 LQKENI. V lost 2 bases and J lost 0; bases outside the gene matches: 9. The CDR3 is CASSPVIGTGPSGNTIYF. The CDR3 DNA is TGTGCCAGCTCACCAGTCATCGGGACAGGACCCTCTGGAAACACCATATATTTT. Together with reference TRBV18 and TRBJ1-3, the CDR3 gives the full variable domain: NAGVMQNPRHLVRRRGQEARLRCSPMKGHSHVYWYRQLPEEGLKFMVYLQKENIIDESGMPKERFSAEFPKEGPSILRIQQVVRGDSAAYFCASSPVIGTGPSGNTIYFGEGSWLTVV.

The rearrangement links TRBV4-1 to TRBJ2-3; 12 bases are shared with TRBD2. The CDR3 runs to 16 residues. Germline-derived CDR1 and CDR2 are MGHRA and YSYEKL. J lost 1 base, V lost 4 bases, and 3 bases had no gene match. CDR3 protein: CASSRRLAGGTDTQYF. Written as DNA, the CDR3 is TGCGCCAGCAGCCGGCGACTAGCGGGGGGCACAGATACGCAGTATTTT.

The chain recombines TRBV14 with TRBJ2-7; perhaps TRBD1 as D (6 bases). The CDR3 has 16 residues. Germline CDR1 and CDR2: SGHDN and FVKESK. The germline V and J ends were trimmed by 1 base and 0 bases, with 13 bases remaining between them. The CDR3 here is CASSQVAGTPSYEQYF. CDR3 DNA sequence: TGTGCCAGCAGCCAAGTTGCCGGGACACCCTCCTACGAGCAGTACTTC.

CDR3 in amino acids: CASSPGLAGGKPLLYNEQFF. The DNA of the CDR3 is TGTGCCAGCAGCCCAGGACTAGCGGGGGGGAAACCCTTACTCTACAATGAGCAGTTCTTC. J is TRBJ2-1 and V is TRBV7-3; 15 bases line up with TRBD2. In germline, CDR1 is SGHTA, CDR2 FQGTGA. Unmatched junction bases numbered 14, after V lost 5 bases and J lost 3 bases. This CDR3 region has 20 residues.

A single count supports this clone. J is TRBJ2-3 and V is TRBV11-2; 7 bases fit TRBD1. In germline, CDR1 is SGHAT, CDR2 FQNNGV. The junction had 0 bases not matched to a gene; V was cut back by 2 bases and J by 1 base. This CDR3 has 14 residues. CDR3 coding DNA: TGTGCCAGCAGCTTACAGGGGGGCACAGATACGCAGTATTTT. It specifies CASSLQGGTDTQYF.

This clone showed up just a few times. The chain employs TRBV2 and TRBJ2-7; D unresolved. The germline V gene has CDR1 SNHLY and CDR2 FYNNEI. This CDR3 has 14 amino acids. V was shortened by 1 base and J by 2 bases, with 9 bases between the two germline ends. The CDR3 sequence: CASSEGAPTYEQYF. CDR3 nucleotide sequence: TGTGCCAGCAGTGAAGGGGCACCTACCTACGAGCAGTACTTC.